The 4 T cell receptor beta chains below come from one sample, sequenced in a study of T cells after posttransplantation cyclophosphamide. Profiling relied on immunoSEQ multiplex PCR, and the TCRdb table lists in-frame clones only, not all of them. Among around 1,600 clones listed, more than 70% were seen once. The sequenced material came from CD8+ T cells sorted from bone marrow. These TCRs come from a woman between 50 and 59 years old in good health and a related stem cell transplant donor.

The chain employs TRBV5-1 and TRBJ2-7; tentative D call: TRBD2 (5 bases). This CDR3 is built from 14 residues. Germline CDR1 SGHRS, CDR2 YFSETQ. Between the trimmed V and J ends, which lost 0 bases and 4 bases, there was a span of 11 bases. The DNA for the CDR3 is TGCGCCAGCAGCTTGGAAGGAGGCAGTTACGAGCAGTACTTC. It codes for CASSLEGGSYEQYF.

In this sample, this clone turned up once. The CDR3 DNA sequence: TGCGCCAGCAGCCAAGAACCAGGGTCCTACGAGCAGTACTTC. Protein sequence: CASSQEPGSYEQYF. The chain joins TRBV4-1 to TRBJ2-7; tentative D call: TRBD1 (5 bases). The V gene's germline CDR1 is MGHRA and CDR2 YSYEKL. Deletions cut 0 bases from V and 1 base from J, with 7 bases between. The CDR3 has 14 amino acids.

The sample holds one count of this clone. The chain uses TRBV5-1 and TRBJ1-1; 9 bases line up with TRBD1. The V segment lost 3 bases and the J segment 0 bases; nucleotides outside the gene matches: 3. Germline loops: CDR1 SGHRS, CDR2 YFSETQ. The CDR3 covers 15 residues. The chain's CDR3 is CASSSGQGLNTEAFF. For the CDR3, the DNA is TGCGCCAGCAGCTCAGGACAGGGGTTGAACACTGAAGCTTTCTTT. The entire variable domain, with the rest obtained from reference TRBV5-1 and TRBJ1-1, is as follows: KAGVTQTPRYLIKTRGQQVTLSCSPISGHRSVSWYQQTPGQGLQFLFEYFSETQRNKGNFPGRFSGRQFSNSRSEMNVSTLELGDSALYLCASSSGQGLNTEAFFGQGTRLTVV.

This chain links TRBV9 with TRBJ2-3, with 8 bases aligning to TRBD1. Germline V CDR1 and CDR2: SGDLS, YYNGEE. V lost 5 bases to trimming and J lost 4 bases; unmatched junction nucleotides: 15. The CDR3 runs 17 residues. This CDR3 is CASSGPRTGTRSDTQYF. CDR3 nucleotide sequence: TGTGCCAGCAGTGGGCCCAGGACAGGGACGAGGTCAGATACGCAGTATTTT. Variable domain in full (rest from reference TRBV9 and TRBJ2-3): DSGVTQTPKHLITATGQRVTLRCSPRSGDLSVYWYQQSLDQGLQFLIQYYNGEERAKGNILERFSAQQFPDLHSELNLSSLELGDSALYFCASSGPRTGTRSDTQYFGPGTRLTVL.